This entry lists 27 T cell receptor beta chains sequenced from one sample in a study of early T cells in non-severe SARS-CoV-2 infection. TCRdb used MiXCR to reprocess the 5' RACE reads, holding one entry per CDR3 protein. Of some 48,000 distinct CDR3 sequences in the sample, over 3.5% were seen once. Sequencing input: whole blood. All receptors derive from an adult who was a healthcare worker with PCR-confirmed SARS-CoV-2 infection or an uninfected control (not recorded which).

In its sample, this clonotype was seen many times. CDR3 in amino acids: CASRNTFGEWNTEAFF. CDR3 bases: TGTGCCAGCAGGAACACGTTTGGGGAGTGGAACACTGAAGCTTTCTTT. The V gene is TRBV3-1, the J gene TRBJ1-1; D not resolved. Germline assignment: CDR1 LGHDT and CDR2 YNNKEL (reference sequence). The germline V and J ends were trimmed by 6 bases and 1 base, with 18 bases remaining between them. This CDR3 is built from 16 residues.

This clonotype was counted ten times or more. The chain employs TRBV24-1 and TRBJ2-3; no clear D. Per germline, CDR1 KGHDR and CDR2 SFDVKD. The V and J ends lost 0 bases and 4 bases respectively, with 16 bases between them. CDR3 length: 17 residues. As DNA, the CDR3 is TGTGCCACCAGTGATTTGCAGAGCCTGGATTCACCAGATACGCAGTATTTT. Protein: CATSDLQSLDSPDTQYF.

In this sample, this clonotype turned up many times. The rearrangement links TRBV27 to TRBJ2-3; the D is unclear. V lost 5 bases and J 4 bases, leaving 7 bases between the germline ends. Per the germline V gene, CDR1 is MNHEY and CDR2 is SMNVEV (reference sequence). This CDR3 spans 12 amino acids. CDR3: CASSPTADTQYF. CDR3 sequence (DNA): TGTGCCAGCAGTCCCACAGCAGATACGCAGTATTTT.

At least ten counts were recorded for this clonotype. The chain combines TRBV20-1 with TRBJ1-1; D unresolved. Per the germline V gene, CDR1 is DFQATT and CDR2 is SNEGSKA (reference sequence). Deletions cut 6 bases from V and 7 bases from J, with 24 bases between. This CDR3 has 15 amino acids. The CDR3 region has the DNA TGCAGTGCCGCAGTCCCCTTGGGCGTTGTAGGTGAAGCTTTCTTT. As protein: CSAAVPLGVVGEAFF.

V is TRBV10-3 and J is TRBJ2-3; a weak D match, TRBD2 (6 bases). This CDR3 is 14 amino acids long. The germline V and J ends were trimmed by 2 bases and 2 bases, with 8 bases remaining between them. The V gene's germline CDR1 is ENHRY and CDR2 SYGVKD. CDR3 DNA sequence: TGTGCCATCAGTGAGGGCGGGGTCACAGATACGCAGTATTTT. Its protein product is CAISEGGVTDTQYF.

The gene calls are TRBV3-1 and TRBJ1-2; no clear D. The CDR3 is 13 amino acids. The germline V and J ends were trimmed by 4 bases and 4 bases, with 10 bases remaining between them. Germline V gives CDR1 LGHDT, CDR2 YNNKEL (reference sequence). The DNA for the CDR3 is TGTGCCAGCAGCCCCGGTGGGCTCTATGGCTACACCTTC. This codes for CASSPGGLYGYTF.

This clonotype was counted between two and nine times. The CDR3 spells CASSFPTGGETQYF. CDR3 coding DNA: TGTGCCAGCAGTTTCCCGACAGGGGGAGAGACCCAGTACTTC. The J gene is TRBJ2-5, the V gene TRBV12-3 or TRBV12-4; 9 bases map to TRBD1. With 3 bases clipped from V and 4 bases from J, the junction kept 3 bases outside the gene matches. This CDR3 region has 14 residues.

V is TRBV29-1 and J is TRBJ2-3, with D perhaps given as TRBD1 or TRBD2 (5 bases each). The V gene's germline CDR1 is SQVTM and CDR2 ANQGSEA. This CDR3 has 12 amino acids. Trimming took off 4 bases at V and 4 bases at J, with 9 bases between the two ends. CDR3 sequence reads: CSVAGDADTQYF. The CDR3 DNA reads as TGCAGCGTTGCCGGGGACGCAGATACGCAGTATTTT.

In this sample, this clonotype turned up many times. The CDR3 region is CASSLDRTDTQYF. As DNA, the CDR3 is TGTGCCAGCAGCTTAGATCGCACAGATACGCAGTATTTT. The chain carries TRBV7-2 and TRBJ2-3; no clear D gene. Germline CDR1 is SGHTA and CDR2 is FQGNSA. The CDR3 has 13 amino acids. The germline V and J ends were trimmed by 1 base and 1 base, with 3 bases remaining between them.

This clonotype was detected ten times or more. The chain has TRBV7-9 and TRBJ2-7, with 7 bases fitting TRBD1. V lost 5 bases to trimming and J lost 5 bases; unmatched junction nucleotides: 6. CDR1 SEHNR and CDR2 FQNEAQ come from the germline V gene (reference sequence). The CDR3 length is 13 residues. The CDR3 protein is CASSPPGGDEQYF. CDR3 DNA: TGTGCCAGCAGCCCTCCAGGGGGTGACGAGCAGTACTTC.

Ten or more counts support this clonotype. The rearrangement joins TRBV7-9 to TRBJ2-5; D gene unclear. Trimming pared 2 bases from V and 1 base from J, leaving 8 bases between. This CDR3 spans 14 amino acids. Germline assignment: CDR1 SEHNR and CDR2 FQNEAQ (reference sequence). The chain's CDR3 is CASSLSRLQETQYF. In DNA, the CDR3 is TGTGCCAGCAGCTTATCCAGGCTCCAAGAGACCCAGTACTTC.

There are many counts of this clonotype. V usage is TRBV6-5 and J usage is TRBJ2-2; a possible D gene is TRBD2 (6 bases). This CDR3 is 15 amino acids long. V lost 6 bases and J lost 4, with 15 bases in between. The germline CDR1 and CDR2 sequences are MNHEY and SVGAGI. CDR3 in DNA: TGTGCCAGCAGCCCCAGGGACTTCATCACCGGGGAGCTGTTTTTT. Translating it yields CASSPRDFITGELFF.

The table lists this clonotype with a few counts. This chain uses TRBV6-2 or TRBV6-3 with TRBJ2-7; 7 bases are a match to TRBD2. V was clipped by 0 bases and J by 6 bases; unmatched bases: 11. The germline V gene encodes CDR1 MNHEY and CDR2 SVGEGT. The CDR3 consists of 16 residues. The CDR3 loop is CASSYSLRGRGSEQYF. The DNA for the CDR3 is TGTGCCAGCAGTTACTCCCTTCGCGGGAGAGGGAGCGAGCAGTACTTC.

This clonotype showed up many times. The J gene is TRBJ2-1, the V gene TRBV5-1; TRBD2 matches 14 bases. CDR1 and CDR2 from the germline V gene are SGHRS and YFSETQ. V trimming: 3 bases; J trimming: 0 bases; junction bases outside the gene matches: 5. The CDR3 length is 18 residues. The CDR3 spells CASSWKTSGGASYNEQFF. The CDR3 DNA reads as TGCGCCAGCAGCTGGAAGACTAGCGGGGGGGCCTCCTACAATGAGCAGTTCTTC.

This clonotype was detected many times. The V call is TRBV19, the J call TRBJ2-1, with 7 positions matching TRBD1. The CDR3 is made up of 15 amino acids. V was pared by 6 bases and J by 6 bases, with 11 bases of the junction left unmatched. CDR1 is LNHDA, CDR2 SQIVND, per germline (reference sequence). The CDR3 spells CASRVDRTLGNEQFF. Written as DNA, the CDR3 is TGTGCCAGTAGAGTGGACAGGACATTGGGCAATGAGCAGTTCTTC.

The chain recombines TRBV20-1 with TRBJ1-6, with D possibly matching TRBD1 (6 bases). V was shortened by 5 bases and J by 7 bases, with 12 bases between the two germline ends. The CDR3 is 13 amino acids. Per germline, CDR1 DFQATT and CDR2 SNEGSKA (reference sequence). This chain's CDR3 is CSARGHENSPLHF. CDR3 nucleotide sequence: TGCAGTGCTCGGGGACACGAGAATTCACCCCTCCACTTT.

The genes are TRBV4-2 and TRBJ2-3; D ambiguous. The CDR3 is 17 residues long. CDR1 is LGHNA, CDR2 YNFKEQ, per germline. Deletions cut 1 base from V and 0 bases from J, with 14 bases between. The CDR3 region has the DNA TGTGCCAGCAGCCAAGGAACGCGGCTGGACAGCACAGATACGCAGTATTTT. It is translated as CASSQGTRLDSTDTQYF.

This clonotype occurred many times. The chain links TRBV4-2 to TRBJ2-1; 8 nucleotides align to TRBD2. Germline V gene lookup returns CDR1 LGHNA and CDR2 YNFKEQ. J lost 5 bases, V lost 1 base, and 10 bases had no gene match. The CDR3 totals 17 residues. CDR3 loop: CASSQGSAGGENNEQFF. The CDR3 DNA follows: TGTGCCAGCAGCCAAGGGAGCGCGGGAGGCGAGAACAATGAGCAGTTCTTC.

This chain joins TRBV7-2 and TRBJ2-1; D uncertain. This CDR3 has 15 amino acids. V lost 3 bases, J lost 0 bases, and 9 bases lay in between. Germline CDR1 SGHTA, CDR2 FQGNSA. The CDR3, as DNA: TGTGCCAGCAGCTTGTCTGGAAACTCCTACAATGAGCAGTTCTTC. Translated: CASSLSGNSYNEQFF.

The gene calls are TRBV12-3 or TRBV12-4 and TRBJ2-1; 10 nucleotides line up with TRBD2. This CDR3 contains 15 residues. Trimming cost V 5 bases and J 10 bases; bases outside gene matches: 11. CDR3 protein: CASSPTSGASREQFF. CDR3 bases: TGTGCCAGCAGTCCAACTAGCGGGGCTTCGCGCGAGCAGTTCTTC.

Ten or more counts support this clonotype. The V and J genes are TRBV5-1 and TRBJ2-2, with TRBD1 matching 7 bases. V lost 8 bases, J lost 6 bases, and 13 bases stayed unmatched. CDR1 SGHRS and CDR2 YFSETQ come from the germline V gene. The CDR3 spans 15 residues. CDR3 bases: TGCGCCAGTAACTCGGAGACAGGGTTCGCCGGGGAGCTGTTTTTT. Amino acid sequence: CASNSETGFAGELFF.

A remark on this clonotype: A much more abundant neighbour one base away suggests this may be a read error. The rearrangement links TRBV14 to TRBJ1-4; D ambiguous. Germline values: CDR1 SGHDN, CDR2 FVKESK. This CDR3 is 14 amino acids long. Trimming cost V 1 base and J 7 bases, with 10 bases left between them. The CDR3 region has the DNA TGTGCCAGCAGCCAAGGCCCCCGGAGTGAAAAACTGTTTTTT. This translates into CASSQGPRSEKLFF.

CDR3 region: CASSYSSTGGISGTQYF. CDR3 in DNA: TGTGCCAGCAGTTACTCGAGTACAGGGGGCATTTCGGGTACGCAGTATTTT. The chain has TRBV6-2 or TRBV6-3 and TRBJ2-3; TRBD1 aligns across 9 bases. Germline V gene lookup returns CDR1 MNHEY and CDR2 SVGEGT. CDR3 size: 17 residues. Losses at the gene ends were 0 bases for V and 8 bases for J; bases not matched to a gene: 12.

This clonotype occurred many times. The CDR3, as DNA: TGCAGTGCCGTCCTTGGCGCGGCGGGGGACGAGCAGTACTTC. The encoded protein is CSAVLGAAGDEQYF. The chain has TRBV20-1 and TRBJ2-7; 7 bases align to TRBD2. V was pared by 6 bases and J by 5 bases, with 13 bases of the junction left unmatched. The CDR3 covers 14 residues. Per the germline V gene, CDR1 is DFQATT and CDR2 is SNEGSKA (reference sequence).

This clonotype has a count of ten or more. The chain couples TRBV16 to TRBJ2-7, with TRBD1 matching over 7 bases. This CDR3 has 14 residues. After removal of 4 bases from V and 5 bases from J, the junction contained 8 bases not matched to a gene. The germline V gene encodes CDR1 KGHSY and CDR2 FQNENV. This chain's CDR3 is CASSRGGTANEQYF. CDR3 in DNA: TGTGCCAGCAGCCGCGGTGGGACAGCCAACGAGCAGTACTTC. Full variable domain (missing parts from reference TRBV16 and TRBJ2-7): GEEVAQTPKHLVRGEGQKAKLYCAPIKGHSYVFWYQQVLKNEFKFLISFQNENVFDETGMPKERFSAKCLPNSPCSLEIQATKLEDSAVYFCASSRGGTANEQYFGPGTRLTVT.

Ten or more counts support this clonotype. J is TRBJ2-6 and V is TRBV10-3; D call uncertain. The germline V gene encodes CDR1 ENHRY and CDR2 SYGVKD. The CDR3 length is 16 residues. Trimming left V 3 bases short and J 4 bases short, with 13 bases between. CDR3: CAISDRDEIGANVLTF. Here the CDR3 DNA reads TGTGCCATCAGTGACAGAGATGAAATAGGGGCCAACGTCCTGACTTTC.

This clonotype appeared many times. The rearrangement uses TRBV12-3 or TRBV12-4 and TRBJ2-2; 7 positions match TRBD2. V was pared by 2 bases and J by 7 bases, with 10 bases of the junction left unmatched. The length of the CDR3 is 16 residues. DNA for the CDR3: TGTGCCAGCAGTTTAAGGGTAGCGGGTTTTAGCGGGGAGCTGTTTTTT. Protein: CASSLRVAGFSGELFF.